This T cell receptor beta chain comes out of a study of shared clonotypes between healthy human individuals. In the study overall: Researchers assigned three CD4 naive, three CD4 memory, two CD8 naive and one CD8 memory plate to each donor.

This CDR3 contains 16 residues. The germline V and J ends were trimmed by 0 bases and 1 base, with 10 bases remaining between them. Germline CDR1 and CDR2: SGHRS and YFSETQ. Notes on the study in general: Sorted-subset sequencing was shown by rarefaction to be incomplete despite large depth. The sharing of around 5% of naive CD4 clonotypes was seen across a few donors.

Remarks on this clone: Its antigen is unidentified.

Only in-frame clones appear in the TCRdb table, and some are missing; sequencing was by immunoSEQ multiplex PCR. Among roughly 1,100,000 clones, around four fifths were seen once, and the ten largest hold about 1.4%. The split of CD4+ cells yielded CD45RA+ naive and CD45RA-negative memory subsets. This sequence joins TRBV5-1 and TRBJ1-4, with D perhaps TRBD1 (5 bases). The origin of this receptor is a man between 18 and 29 years old in good health. Source material: memory CD4+ T cells sorted from blood. Described subset: CD45RA-negative fraction. The CDR3 sequence: CASSLEGQVTNEKLFF. The CDR3, as DNA: TGCGCCAGCAGCTTGGAGGGGCAAGTAACTAATGAAAAACTGTTTTTT.